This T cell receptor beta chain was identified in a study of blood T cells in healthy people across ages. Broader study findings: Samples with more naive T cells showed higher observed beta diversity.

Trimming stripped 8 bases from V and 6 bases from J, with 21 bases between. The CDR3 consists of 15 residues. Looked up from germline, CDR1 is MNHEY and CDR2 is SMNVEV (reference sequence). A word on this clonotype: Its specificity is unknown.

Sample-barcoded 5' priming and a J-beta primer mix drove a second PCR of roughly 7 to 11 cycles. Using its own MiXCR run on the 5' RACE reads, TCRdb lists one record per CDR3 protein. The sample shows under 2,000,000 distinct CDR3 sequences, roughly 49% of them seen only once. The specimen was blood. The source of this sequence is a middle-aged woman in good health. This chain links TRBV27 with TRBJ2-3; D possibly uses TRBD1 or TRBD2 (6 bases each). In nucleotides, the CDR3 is TGTGCCAGCTACCAACAGGGTGGGAGGAAGGATACGCAGTATTTT. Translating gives CASYQQGGRKDTQYF.